A single sample is the source of the 11 T cell receptor beta chains below, sequenced in a study of shared clonotypes between healthy human individuals. This table comes from immunoSEQ multiplex PCR, and its TCRdb copy is limited to in-frame clones, with some not included. The table records approximately 700,000 clones, around 73% of them present only once. The sequenced material came from memory CD4+ T cells sorted from blood. Subset: CD45RA-negative fraction. Receptors originate from a woman in her twenties or thirties in good health.

V and J are TRBV29-1 and TRBJ2-7; TRBD1 aligns across 7 bases. This CDR3 contains 14 residues. Germline V gene sequence: CDR1 SQVTM, CDR2 ANQGSEA. Trimming cost V 6 bases and J 3 bases; bases outside gene matches: 11. CDR3 loop: CSVEKTGSRYEQYF. The CDR3 nucleotides are TGCAGCGTAGAGAAGACAGGGTCCCGCTACGAGCAGTACTTC.

This chain uses TRBV6-5 with TRBJ1-1; D is perhaps TRBD1 (6 bases). Germline V gene lookup returns CDR1 MNHEY and CDR2 SVGAGI. Trimming pared 6 bases from V and 0 bases from J, leaving 14 bases between. CDR3 length equals 15 residues. CDR3 residues: CASSTTGYMNTEAFF. CDR3 DNA: TGTGCCAGCAGCACGACAGGATACATGAACACTGAAGCTTTCTTT.

The chain couples TRBV18 to TRBJ1-2; D is ambiguous. The germline V gene encodes CDR1 KGHSH and CDR2 LQKENI. The CDR3 totals 14 residues. V lost 6 bases and J 6 bases, leaving 17 bases between the germline ends. The CDR3 loop reads CASSLQEGRDGYTF. Here the CDR3 DNA reads TGTGCCAGCTCGCTCCAAGAAGGGCGGGATGGCTACACCTTC.

The rearrangement links TRBV6-6 to TRBJ1-4; D unresolved. This CDR3 has 15 residues. V lost 6 bases and J 0 bases, leaving 11 bases between the germline ends. Germline V gene sequence: CDR1 MNHNY, CDR2 SVGAGI (reference sequence). The CDR3 nucleotides are TGTGCCAGCAGCCGCGGCTCCGCAACTAATGAAAAACTGTTTTTT. Its translation is CASSRGSATNEKLFF.

The genes are TRBV6-1 and TRBJ2-7; 9 nucleotides align to TRBD1. The CDR3 has 13 residues. Trimming took 7 bases from V and 3 from J; bases not matched to a gene: 4. From germline, CDR1 is MNHNS and CDR2 SASEGT. The CDR3 sequence is CASTGQGVYEQYF. In DNA form, the CDR3 reads TGTGCCAGCACGGGACAGGGCGTCTACGAGCAGTACTTC.

Notes on this clone: The sample has other DNA sequences that encode this CDR3 too. The rearrangement joins TRBV2 to TRBJ1-2; D remains ambiguous. V gave up 4 bases and J gave up 5 bases, with 5 bases separating them. Germline lookup yields CDR1 SNHLY and CDR2 FYNNEI. This CDR3 spans 11 amino acids. The CDR3 here is CASSVVYGYTF. As DNA, the CDR3 is TGTGCCAGCAGTGTCGTTTATGGCTACACCTTC.

This chain joins TRBV5-4 and TRBJ2-1; D not resolved. V was clipped by 5 bases and J by 13 bases, with 22 bases between them. This CDR3 is 14 amino acids long. Germline V gene sequence: CDR1 SGHNT, CDR2 YYREEE (reference sequence). CDR3 sequence: CASRSQSQSEQQFF. The CDR3 DNA sequence: TGTGCCAGCAGATCGCAAAGTCAGAGTGAGCAACAGTTCTTC. The full variable domain, rest sourced from reference TRBV5-4 and TRBJ2-1, is ETGVTQSPTHLIKTRGQQVTLRCSSQSGHNTVSWYQQALGQGPQFIFQYYREEENGRGNFPPRFSGLQFPNYSSELNVNALELDDSALYLCASRSQSQSEQQFFGPGTRLTVL.

The genes are TRBV5-1 and TRBJ2-1, with 7 positions matching TRBD1. CDR3 size: 17 residues. V was pared by 4 bases and J by 10 bases, with 20 bases of the junction left unmatched. Germline loops: CDR1 SGHRS, CDR2 YFSETQ. For the CDR3, the DNA is TGCGCCAGCAGCAAGAGAATAACAGGGGTGAGAGCAGACGAGCAGTTCTTC. Its translation: CASSKRITGVRADEQFF.

V gene TRBV4-1 combines with J gene TRBJ1-5, with TRBD1 as a possible D gene (6 bases). This CDR3 is 17 amino acids long. The germline V and J ends were trimmed by 0 bases and 5 bases, with 17 bases remaining between them. Looked up from germline, CDR1 is MGHRA and CDR2 is YSYEKL. The CDR3 DNA reads TGCGCCAGCAGCCAAGATGAATTCGGCAGGGGTGATCAGCCCCAGCATTTT. Translation: CASSQDEFGRGDQPQHF.

The V call is TRBV4-2, the J call TRBJ2-6; D uncertain. CDR1 is LGHNA, CDR2 YNFKEQ, per germline. Trimming cost V 7 bases and J 3 bases, with 13 bases left between them. This CDR3 is built from 15 residues. As DNA, the CDR3 is TGTGCCAGCAAGCCCGAGTGGTTTGGGGCCAACGTCCTGACTTTC. This translates into CASKPEWFGANVLTF.

V and J are TRBV11-2 and TRBJ2-7; possible D gene TRBD2, 5 bases. Germline CDR1 is SGHAT and CDR2 is FQNNGV. This CDR3 is built from 16 residues. V was pared by 5 bases and J by 5 bases, with 22 bases between. DNA of the CDR3: TGTGCCAGCAGCCATACCCGGGCGGGTGATTCTCACGAGCAGTACTTC. It translates to CASSHTRAGDSHEQYF.